Listed here is a single T cell receptor beta chain. The sample belongs to a study of blood T cell repertoires in COVID-19. Whole-study context: Spain, Italy and the United States supplied samples that represented acute and convalescent COVID-19. PBMCs, B-cell-depleted T cells, or T cells were the source of the cDNA or gDNA that made up the material.

The authors' processing: Researchers report that nucleated cell counts were estimated from reference gene primer amplification. Some clones are missing from TCRdb's copy, which holds only in-frame ones; the method was immunoSEQ multiplex PCR. The V and J calls and clone size come from that table; D and trimming were worked out from the DNA. The table has roughly 250,000 clones, more than 75% seen once. Germline V gene lookup returns CDR1 SGHNT and CDR2 YYREEE (reference sequence). V gave up 6 bases and J gave up 5 bases; unmatched junction bases: 7. The CDR3 sequence is 13 residues long. Material: peripheral blood. This chain uses TRBV5-4 with TRBJ2-5; 7 nucleotides match TRBD2. The sequence came from a woman aged 45-65 years with acute or convalescent COVID-19. CDR3 nucleotide sequence: TGTGCCAGCATGGAGGCGGGAGTGGAGACCCAGTACTTC. As protein: CASMEAGVETQYF.